A selection of T cell receptor beta chains follows, all from one sample in a study of T cells in Graves' hyperthyroidism and ophthalmopathy. TCRdb reanalysed the multiplex PCR reads using MiXCR and keeps one entry per CDR3 protein. The sample gives a few hundred thousand distinct CDR3 sequences, around 25% of which show up once; 70% to 75% is in the top ten. Sequenced sample: blood. The source of these receptors is a man between 45 and 60 years old with Graves' hyperthyroidism. CDR3s include the opening cysteine and the closing phenylalanine or tryptophan. The order of the fields is D gene, V gene, CDR3 length, clone size, J gene, CDR3 protein, CDR3 DNA. D genes are given only for firm matches. The size of a clone is reported for some rows only, either as once, few or many, or as a class for expanded clones.

D gene: -; V gene: TRBV7-9; CDR3 length: 13; clone size: -; J gene: TRBJ1-2; CDR3 protein: CASSLSDGYGYTF; CDR3 DNA: TGTGCCAGCAGCTTGTCGGACGGCTATGGCTACACCTTC
D gene: -; V gene: TRBV12-3/TRBV12-4; CDR3 length: 14; clone size: -; J gene: TRBJ1-4; CDR3 protein: CASSLYGRGEKLFF; CDR3 DNA: TGTGCCAGCAGTTTATACGGGCGGGGGGAAAAACTGTTTTTT
D gene: -; V gene: TRBV6-1; CDR3 length: 14; clone size: -; J gene: TRBJ2-3; CDR3 protein: CASSEARLSDTQYF; CDR3 DNA: TGTGCCAGCAGTGAAGCCCGTTTGTCAGATACGCAGTATTTT
D gene: TRBD1; V gene: TRBV20-1; CDR3 length: 14; clone size: few; J gene: TRBJ2-7; CDR3 protein: CSAPRTGNPYEQYF; CDR3 DNA: TGCAGTGCCCCAAGGACAGGGAACCCCTACGAGCAGTACTTC
D gene: TRBD1; V gene: TRBV20-1; CDR3 length: 15; clone size: many; J gene: TRBJ2-7; CDR3 protein: CSARDRTGNAYEQYF; CDR3 DNA: TGCAGTGCTAGAGATCGGACAGGGAATGCCTACGAGCAGTACTTC
D gene: TRBD2; V gene: TRBV7-3; CDR3 length: 14; clone size: -; J gene: TRBJ2-1; CDR3 protein: CASSSGGALDEQFF; CDR3 DNA: TGTGCCAGCAGTAGCGGGGGGGCACTCGATGAGCAGTTCTTC
D gene: -; V gene: TRBV9; CDR3 length: 17; clone size: -; J gene: TRBJ2-1; CDR3 protein: CASSVAPTGKGHNEQFF; CDR3 DNA: TGTGCCAGCAGCGTAGCTCCTACGGGTAAAGGTCACAATGAGCAGTTCTTC
D gene: TRBD2; V gene: TRBV2; CDR3 length: 16; clone size: -; J gene: TRBJ2-1; CDR3 protein: CASSEVEREGPDEQFF; CDR3 DNA: TGTGCCAGCAGTGAAGTGGAGCGGGAGGGCCCCGATGAGCAGTTCTTC
D gene: -; V gene: TRBV7-2; CDR3 length: 14; clone size: many; J gene: TRBJ2-7; CDR3 protein: CASSLVRTSDEQYF; CDR3 DNA: TGTGCCAGCAGCTTAGTTCGAACTAGTGACGAGCAGTACTTC
D gene: -; V gene: TRBV20-1; CDR3 length: 14; clone size: -; J gene: TRBJ2-1; CDR3 protein: CSAERWGSNNEQFF; CDR3 DNA: TGCAGTGCTGAGAGGTGGGGGAGCAATAATGAGCAGTTCTTC
D gene: TRBD2; V gene: TRBV2; CDR3 length: 16; clone size: -; J gene: TRBJ2-3; CDR3 protein: CASSGGLAGVKDTQYF; CDR3 DNA: TGTGCCAGCAGTGGCGGACTAGCGGGAGTAAAAGATACGCAGTATTTT
D gene: TRBD1; V gene: TRBV7-3; CDR3 length: 15; clone size: many; J gene: TRBJ2-3; CDR3 protein: CASSLTGGSTDTQYF; CDR3 DNA: TGTGCCAGCAGCCTGACAGGGGGTAGCACAGATACGCAGTATTTT
D gene: -; V gene: TRBV20-1; CDR3 length: 13; clone size: -; J gene: TRBJ2-7; CDR3 protein: CSARPAVNYEQYF; CDR3 DNA: TGCAGTGCTAGACCAGCGGTAAACTACGAGCAGTACTTC
D gene: -; V gene: TRBV7-8; CDR3 length: 16; clone size: few; J gene: TRBJ2-4; CDR3 protein: CASSLQRLYSKNIQYF; CDR3 DNA: TGTGCCAGCAGCCTGCAGCGACTGTACTCCAAAAACATTCAGTACTTC
D gene: -; V gene: TRBV3-1; CDR3 length: 15; clone size: many; J gene: TRBJ2-1; CDR3 protein: CASSQEWREHNEQFF; CDR3 DNA: TGTGCCAGCAGCCAAGAGTGGAGGGAGCACAATGAGCAGTTCTTC
D gene: -; V gene: TRBV11-3; CDR3 length: 12; clone size: many; J gene: TRBJ2-1; CDR3 protein: CASSPPYNEQFF; CDR3 DNA: TGTGCCAGCAGCCCCCCCTACAATGAGCAGTTCTTC
D gene: TRBD2; V gene: TRBV7-3; CDR3 length: 16; clone size: -; J gene: TRBJ2-2; CDR3 protein: CASRTSGVSNTGELFF; CDR3 DNA: TGTGCCAGCAGGACTAGCGGTGTGTCGAACACCGGGGAGCTGTTTTTT
D gene: -; V gene: TRBV19; CDR3 length: 12; clone size: -; J gene: TRBJ1-2; CDR3 protein: CASKQGFYGYTF; CDR3 DNA: TGTGCCAGTAAACAGGGATTCTATGGCTACACCTTC
D gene: -; V gene: TRBV27; CDR3 length: 14; clone size: many; J gene: TRBJ1-1; CDR3 protein: CASSTHQRNTEAFF; CDR3 DNA: TGTGCCAGCAGTACCCACCAAAGGAACACTGAAGCTTTCTTT
D gene: TRBD2; V gene: TRBV29-1; CDR3 length: 15; clone size: few; J gene: TRBJ2-1; CDR3 protein: CSVDSGRGAYNEQFF; CDR3 DNA: TGCAGCGTCGATAGCGGGAGGGGGGCCTACAATGAGCAGTTCTTC
D gene: -; V gene: TRBV20-1; CDR3 length: 13; clone size: few; J gene: TRBJ2-7; CDR3 protein: CSAKFGSSYEQYF; CDR3 DNA: TGCAGTGCTAAATTCGGGAGCTCCTACGAGCAGTACTTC
D gene: -; V gene: TRBV7-3; CDR3 length: 13; clone size: -; J gene: TRBJ2-5; CDR3 protein: CASSLNPQETQYF; CDR3 DNA: TGTGCCAGCAGCTTAAACCCACAAGAGACCCAGTACTTC
D gene: -; V gene: TRBV28; CDR3 length: 11; clone size: many; J gene: TRBJ1-1; CDR3 protein: CASGLNTEAFF; CDR3 DNA: TGTGCCAGCGGGTTGAACACTGAAGCTTTCTTT
D gene: -; V gene: TRBV18; CDR3 length: 15; clone size: few; J gene: TRBJ2-2; CDR3 protein: CASSPPTMNTGELFF; CDR3 DNA: TGTGCCAGCTCACCCCCTACAATGAACACCGGGGAGCTGTTTTTT
D gene: -; V gene: TRBV11-2; CDR3 length: 20; clone size: many; J gene: TRBJ2-7; CDR3 protein: CASSLNILGPRSGTRYEQYF; CDR3 DNA: TGTGCCAGCAGCTTGAACATCCTAGGGCCCAGATCCGGGACCCGCTACGAGCAGTACTTC
D gene: TRBD1; V gene: TRBV7-2; CDR3 length: 17; clone size: -; J gene: TRBJ2-4; CDR3 protein: CASSQRQGRGAKNIQYF; CDR3 DNA: TGTGCCAGCAGCCAACGACAGGGGCGAGGAGCCAAAAACATTCAGTACTTC
D gene: TRBD2; V gene: TRBV11-3; CDR3 length: 17; clone size: many; J gene: TRBJ2-7; CDR3 protein: CASSLSRREVWAYEQYF; CDR3 DNA: TGTGCCAGCTCTCTGTCGAGGCGGGAGGTATGGGCCTACGAGCAGTACTTC
D gene: TRBD2; V gene: TRBV20-1; CDR3 length: 15; clone size: few; J gene: TRBJ2-2; CDR3 protein: CSAREREGGTGELFF; CDR3 DNA: TGCAGTGCTAGAGAGCGGGAGGGTGGGACCGGGGAGCTGTTTTTT
D gene: TRBD2; V gene: TRBV20-1; CDR3 length: 15; clone size: many; J gene: TRBJ2-1; CDR3 protein: CSARDVREGYNEQFF; CDR3 DNA: TGCAGTGCTAGAGATGTGCGGGAGGGGTACAATGAGCAGTTCTTC
D gene: TRBD1; V gene: TRBV4-1; CDR3 length: 16; clone size: few; J gene: TRBJ1-2; CDR3 protein: CASSHPADRGRGGYTF; CDR3 DNA: TGCGCCAGCAGCCACCCGGCGGACAGGGGGCGCGGTGGCTACACCTTC
D gene: -; V gene: TRBV11-2; CDR3 length: 14; clone size: few; J gene: TRBJ1-2; CDR3 protein: CASSLQGFLDGYTF; CDR3 DNA: TGTGCCAGCAGCTTACAGGGGTTCCTCGATGGCTACACCTTC
D gene: -; V gene: TRBV20-1; CDR3 length: 15; clone size: medium-sized; J gene: TRBJ2-7; CDR3 protein: CSARDPTRQGYEQYF; CDR3 DNA: TGCAGTGCTAGAGACCCAACTAGACAAGGCTACGAGCAGTACTTC
D gene: -; V gene: TRBV6-1; CDR3 length: 15; clone size: few; J gene: TRBJ1-3; CDR3 protein: CASSESSGAANTIYF; CDR3 DNA: TGTGCCAGCAGTGAATCGTCAGGGGCTGCAAACACCATATATTTT
D gene: -; V gene: TRBV9; CDR3 length: 14; clone size: few; J gene: TRBJ2-7; CDR3 protein: CARPGQPVSYEQYF; CDR3 DNA: TGTGCCAGACCCGGACAGCCTGTTTCCTACGAGCAGTACTTC
D gene: TRBD1; V gene: TRBV10-3; CDR3 length: 13; clone size: few; J gene: TRBJ1-2; CDR3 protein: CAIRDRADYGYTF; CDR3 DNA: TGTGCCATCAGGGACAGGGCGGACTATGGCTACACCTTC
D gene: -; V gene: TRBV11-1; CDR3 length: 17; clone size: many; J gene: TRBJ2-5; CDR3 protein: CASSHKKNSRNQETQYF; CDR3 DNA: TGTGCCAGCAGTCACAAGAAGAACAGCCGAAACCAAGAGACCCAGTACTTC
D gene: TRBD2; V gene: TRBV7-8; CDR3 length: 19; clone size: few; J gene: TRBJ2-1; CDR3 protein: CASSPPRDTGLAGEGEQFF; CDR3 DNA: TGTGCCAGCAGCCCCCCCCGGGACACCGGACTAGCGGGAGAGGGTGAGCAGTTCTTC
D gene: TRBD1; V gene: TRBV10-3; CDR3 length: 14; clone size: -; J gene: TRBJ1-1; CDR3 protein: CAISVGTANTEAFF; CDR3 DNA: TGTGCCATCAGTGTCGGGACAGCGAACACTGAAGCTTTCTTT
D gene: -; V gene: TRBV24-1; CDR3 length: 16; clone size: few; J gene: TRBJ2-7; CDR3 protein: CATSVPIGAVYDEQYF; CDR3 DNA: TGTGCCACCAGTGTCCCGATCGGGGCCGTGTACGACGAGCAGTACTTC
D gene: TRBD2; V gene: TRBV13; CDR3 length: 15; clone size: -; J gene: TRBJ2-7; CDR3 protein: CASSLGLAGGNEQYF; CDR3 DNA: TGTGCCAGCAGCTTAGGCCTAGCGGGAGGAAACGAGCAGTACTTC
D gene: -; V gene: TRBV7-9; CDR3 length: 13; clone size: few; J gene: TRBJ2-5; CDR3 protein: CASSLVQLETQYF; CDR3 DNA: TGTGCCAGCAGCTTAGTACAGCTGGAGACCCAGTACTTC
D gene: TRBD1; V gene: TRBV20-1; CDR3 length: 14; clone size: -; J gene: TRBJ2-7; CDR3 protein: CSARGPTGNYEQYF; CDR3 DNA: TGCAGTGCTAGGGGCCCGACAGGGAACTACGAGCAGTACTTC
D gene: TRBD1; V gene: TRBV9; CDR3 length: 17; clone size: few; J gene: TRBJ2-3; CDR3 protein: CASSVPGTGGSTDTQYF; CDR3 DNA: TGTGCCAGCAGCGTCCCCGGGACAGGGGGCAGCACAGATACGCAGTATTTT
D gene: TRBD2; V gene: TRBV12-3/TRBV12-4; CDR3 length: 14; clone size: few; J gene: TRBJ2-7; CDR3 protein: CASRRAGGGDEQYF; CDR3 DNA: TGTGCCAGCAGGAGAGCGGGAGGCGGCGACGAGCAGTACTTC
D gene: -; V gene: TRBV12-3/TRBV12-4; CDR3 length: 13; clone size: -; J gene: TRBJ1-5; CDR3 protein: CASTSDRNQPQHF; CDR3 DNA: TGTGCCAGCACCTCGGACCGGAATCAGCCCCAGCATTTT